The present entry profiles one TCR beta chain with its context. Its cognate antigen is unknown. This record comes from a study of blood T cells in healthy people across ages. Study-wide results and limits: While age rose, TCR beta diversity per million T cells dropped in a roughly linear way.

The authors ran a second PCR of about 7 to 12 cycles using a sample-barcoded 5' primer and a J-beta primer mix. TCRdb called the 5' RACE reads again in MiXCR, with one record for every CDR3 protein. Of around 800,000 distinct CDR3 sequences in the sample, roughly 24% were seen once. The same data also went into a second study, on T cells of mothers and their children. That work contributes: An overlap that was slightly higher, though non-significant, was seen in related mother-child pairs versus unrelated pairs.

The TCR comes from a boy between 10 and 17 years old in good health. What was sequenced was blood.

CDR3 in amino acids: CASSINGNYGYTF. The CDR3 bases are TGTGCCAGTAGTATCAACGGGAACTATGGCTACACCTTC. This chain connects TRBV19 to TRBJ1-2; D unresolved. Looked up from germline, CDR1 is LNHDA and CDR2 is SQIVND (reference sequence). The CDR3 length is 13 residues. V gave up 3 bases and J gave up 2 bases, with 7 bases separating them.